The clone carrying this T cell receptor (beta chain) was detected once. Seattle participants joined during active infection and were tracked over time. The entry originates in a study of blood T cell repertoires in COVID-19. In the study overall: Sample material is recorded as cDNA or gDNA derived from T cells, B-cell-depleted T cells, or PBMCs.

Data came from immunoSEQ multiplex PCR; TCRdb stores just in-frame clones and leaves some out. The sample lists fewer than 250,000 clones, approximately 90% occurring once. Sequences were obtained from peripheral blood. The source of this sequence is a man aged 25 to 40 with COVID-19, enrolled during active disease.

The CDR3 sequence: CASSPLAGYGNTIYF. The CDR3 DNA is TGTGCCAGCAGCCCCCTCGCGGGTTATGGAAACACCATATATTTT. This chain uses TRBV3-1 (or the pseudogene TRBV3-2) with TRBJ1-3, with no clear D. V lost 4 bases, J lost 3 bases, and 13 bases lay in between. CDR1 is LGHDT and CDR2 is YNNKEL in the germline V gene (reference sequence). The CDR3 is 15 amino acids.